This T cell receptor (beta chain) was retrieved from a study of a mutant IDH1 vaccine in newly diagnosed glioma. Study context: Every participant had undergone radiotherapy, temozolomide, or both before, and most underwent both. Study-wide results and caveats: Apparently, pseudoprogression bore no relation to changes among the top peripheral T cell clonotypes. Less than 95% of patients showed vaccine-induced immune responses across multiple MHC alleles.

The method was immunoSEQ multiplex PCR; TCRdb's version includes in-frame clones alone and lacks a portion of them. The data hold roughly 51,000 clones, with roughly 89% observed a single time. Germline V gene lookup returns CDR1 SGHTS and CDR2 YDEGEE. CDR3 length: 16 amino acids. Germline trimming cut 3 bases from V and 7 bases from J; bases unmatched to any gene: 11. As to time point: baseline, week 1 (first vaccination visit). This sample's treatment: pre-vaccination baseline after standard-of-care therapy. Astrocytomas found in donors were new, WHO grade 3 or 4, IDH1-mutant and ATRX-lost. Notes on this clone: The antigen is unknown.

The specimen was PBMCs, collected from a glioma patient treated with radiotherapy, temozolomide or both. This rearrangement joins TRBV5-8 to TRBJ2-2, with 8 positions matching TRBD1. The TCR was taken from a man aged 35 to 55 with glioma. As DNA, the CDR3 is TGTGCCAGCAGCTGGGGACAGGTGTACGGGATCGGGGAGCTGTTTTTT. Translated, it gives CASSWGQVYGIGELFF.